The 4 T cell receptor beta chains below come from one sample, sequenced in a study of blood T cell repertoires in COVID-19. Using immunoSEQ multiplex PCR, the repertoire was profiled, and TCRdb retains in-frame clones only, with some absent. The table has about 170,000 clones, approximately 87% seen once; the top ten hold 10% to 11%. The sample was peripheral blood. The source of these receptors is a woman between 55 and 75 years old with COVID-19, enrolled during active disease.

CDR3 coding DNA: TGCGCCAGCAGCCAAGTCCAGGGATCACATTACGGCTACACCTTC. It specifies CASSQVQGSHYGYTF. The V and J genes are TRBV4-3 and TRBJ1-2; a weak D match, TRBD1 (5 bases). Germline CDR1 LGHNA, CDR2 YSLEER. The V gene lost 1 base and the J gene lost 8 bases, with 17 bases spanning the gap. This CDR3 has 15 residues.

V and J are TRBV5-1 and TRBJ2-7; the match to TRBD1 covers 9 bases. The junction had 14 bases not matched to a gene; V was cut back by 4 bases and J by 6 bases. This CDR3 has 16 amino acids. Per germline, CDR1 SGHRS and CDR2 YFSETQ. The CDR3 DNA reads TGCGCCAGCAGCCCACGAACAGGGGGCGCGGAGGCCGAGCAGTACTTC. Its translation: CASSPRTGGAEAEQYF.

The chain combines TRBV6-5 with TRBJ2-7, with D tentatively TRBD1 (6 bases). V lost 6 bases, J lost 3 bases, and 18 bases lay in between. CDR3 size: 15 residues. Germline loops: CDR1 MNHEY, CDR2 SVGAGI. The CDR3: CASSLNRVKSYEQYF. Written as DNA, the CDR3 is TGTGCCAGCAGCTTAAACAGGGTTAAAAGCTACGAGCAGTACTTC.

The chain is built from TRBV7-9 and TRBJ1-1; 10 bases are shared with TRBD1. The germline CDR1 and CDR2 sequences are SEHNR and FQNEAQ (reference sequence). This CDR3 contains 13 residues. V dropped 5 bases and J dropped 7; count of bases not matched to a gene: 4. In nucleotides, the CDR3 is TGTGCCAGCAGCCGATGGACAGGGGGTGAAGCTTTCTTT. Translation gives CASSRWTGGEAFF.